This passage covers 16 T cell receptor beta chains from one sample sequenced in a study of response to subunit inactivated influenza vaccine. TCRdb used MiXCR to reprocess the RT-PCR reads, holding one entry per CDR3 protein. The sample records roughly 670,000 distinct CDR3 sequences, 14% being singletons. This material consisted of PBMCs from blood, taken around 14 days before vaccination. Receptors were obtained from a man aged 45-60 years who received an inactivated influenza vaccine.

The rearrangement uses TRBV6-5 and TRBJ2-1; 12 bases match TRBD2. CDR3 length equals 17 residues. V trimming: 4 bases; J trimming: 3 bases; junction bases outside the gene matches: 7. Looked up from germline, CDR1 is MNHEY and CDR2 is SVGAGI. The CDR3 loop reads CASSSPGLAGFYNEQFF. The CDR3 DNA follows: TGTGCCAGCAGTTCCCCGGGACTAGCGGGTTTCTACAATGAGCAGTTCTTC.

This clonotype was observed a few times. The V gene is TRBV5-6, the J gene TRBJ2-2; D remains unclear. V was shortened by 2 bases and J by 4 bases, with 6 bases between the two germline ends. Per the germline V gene, CDR1 is SGHDT and CDR2 is YYEEEE. The CDR3 has 13 residues. This CDR3 reads CASSFASTGELFF. CDR3 coding DNA: TGTGCCAGCAGCTTTGCGTCCACCGGGGAGCTGTTTTTT.

On this clonotype itself: A much larger clone lies one base from this, so it may be a read error. V and J are TRBV29-1 and TRBJ2-7; D may be TRBD2 (7 bases). Germline loops: CDR1 SQVTM, CDR2 ANQGSEA. The CDR3 has 14 amino acids. DNA for the CDR3: TGCAGCGTTGAGGGGGGGCCCCCTACCTACGAGCACTACTTC. This gives the protein CSVEGGPPTYEHYF.

This clonotype was seen repeatedly, ten times or more. The rearrangement joins TRBV5-1 to TRBJ2-5; perhaps D is TRBD1 or TRBD2 (5 bases each). V shed 0 bases and J shed 3 bases, with 9 bases lying between them. In germline, CDR1 is SGHRS, CDR2 YFSETQ. The CDR3 spans 14 residues. CDR3 sequence (DNA): TGCGCCAGCAGCTTGGGAGGGGTGGAAGAGACCCAGTACTTC. It translates to CASSLGGVEETQYF.

This clonotype was recorded a few times. This sequence joins TRBV5-5 and TRBJ1-1; 8 bases are a match to TRBD1. CDR1 is SGHKS, CDR2 YYEKEE, per germline (reference sequence). V lost 4 bases and J lost 1; bases outside the gene matches: 6. The CDR3 is 15 amino acids. CDR3 protein: CASSRTGTGNTEAFF. CDR3 coding DNA: TGTGCCAGCAGCAGAACCGGGACAGGGAACACTGAAGCTTTCTTT.

This clonotype was seen repeatedly, ten times or more. This sequence joins TRBV12-3 or TRBV12-4 and TRBJ1-2, with D maybe TRBD1 (6 bases). Trimming took 10 bases from V and 12 from J, leaving 21 bases between them. CDR3 length: 12 residues. CDR3 nucleotide sequence: TGTGCCACAGGAACAGGGCCCATTGGTGACACCTTC. Translating it yields CATGTGPIGDTF.

The CDR3 here is CASSYRGGRGNEQFF. CDR3 coding DNA: TGTGCCAGCAGTTATAGGGGCGGGCGGGGGAATGAGCAGTTCTTC. The gene calls are TRBV6-5 and TRBJ2-1; 7 bases map to TRBD2. Germline V gene sequence: CDR1 MNHEY, CDR2 SVGAGI. V shed 3 bases, J shed 7 bases, and the junction held 9 bases outside the gene matches. The length of the CDR3 is 15 residues.

This clonotype turned up a few times. The chain is built from TRBV12-3 or TRBV12-4 and TRBJ1-1, with 7 bases aligning to TRBD1. This CDR3 is built from 14 residues. V lost 5 bases to trimming and J lost 3 bases; unmatched junction nucleotides: 6. For the CDR3, the DNA is TGTGCCAGCAGTAGGACAGGAGGATACACTGAAGCTTTCTTT. Amino acids: CASSRTGGYTEAFF.

A few counts support this clonotype. The chain is built from TRBV12-3 or TRBV12-4 and TRBJ1-5; D remains ambiguous. The ends were cut back, 10 bases at V and 0 bases at J, with 19 bases in the middle. CDR3 length equals 16 residues. CDR3 sequence reads: CAIIPPAGSSNQPQHF. The CDR3 nucleotides are TGTGCCATCATCCCCCCAGCCGGATCTAGCAATCAGCCCCAGCATTTT.

In its sample, this clonotype was seen a few times. The chain uses TRBV4-1 and TRBJ2-2; tentatively, D is TRBD1 or TRBD2 (5 bases each). V dropped 0 bases and J dropped 4 bases, with 21 bases sitting between them. Germline V gives CDR1 MGHRA, CDR2 YSYEKL. The CDR3 covers 19 residues. The CDR3 protein is CASSQDQGLRGAGTGELFF. CDR3 in DNA: TGCGCCAGCAGCCAAGATCAGGGCTTGAGGGGTGCGGGCACCGGGGAGCTGTTTTTT.

This clonotype appeared a few times. The gene calls are TRBV5-1 and TRBJ2-2; TRBD1 aligns across 9 bases. Per germline, CDR1 SGHRS and CDR2 YFSETQ. The length of the CDR3 is 18 residues. The trim removed 4 bases at V and 1 base at J, leaving 11 bases unmatched. The CDR3 region is CASSGRDRAIKNTGELFF. CDR3 DNA sequence: TGCGCCAGCAGCGGACGGGACAGGGCCATTAAGAACACCGGGGAGCTGTTTTTT.

This clonotype was recorded at least ten times. The chain uses TRBV28 and TRBJ1-3; 9 bases align to TRBD1. The V gene's germline CDR1 is MDHEN and CDR2 SYDVKM. CDR3 length equals 15 residues. V lost 5 bases and J lost 3; bases outside the gene matches: 5. CDR3 in amino acids: CASSPGTGFGNTIYF. The CDR3, as DNA: TGTGCCAGCAGTCCTGGGACAGGGTTTGGAAACACCATATATTTT.

This clonotype was recorded a few times. The chain links TRBV28 to TRBJ2-7; the match to TRBD1 covers 11 bases. The V and J ends lost 4 bases and 4 bases, in that order; junction bases with no gene match: 6. Germline CDR1 is MDHEN and CDR2 is SYDVKM. The CDR3 is made up of 15 amino acids. The CDR3 DNA sequence: TGTGCCAGCAGTTCCGGGGACAGGGGGAGGTACGAGCAGTACTTC. It specifies CASSSGDRGRYEQYF.

The chain employs TRBV29-1 and TRBJ2-7; 7 bases agree with TRBD2. Germline V CDR1 and CDR2: SQVTM, ANQGSEA. CDR3 length: 14 residues. Unmatched junction bases numbered 8, after V lost 5 bases and J lost 1 base. The CDR3 DNA reads TGCAGCGTTTGGGGGGAGGGTACATCCTACGAGCAGTACTTC. Encoded protein: CSVWGEGTSYEQYF.

This clonotype was seen repeatedly, ten times or more. The rearrangement links TRBV10-3 to TRBJ1-3, with TRBD1 matching over 8 bases. This CDR3 region has 17 residues. In germline, CDR1 is ENHRY, CDR2 SYGVKD. The trim removed 6 bases at V and 0 bases at J, leaving 10 bases unmatched. DNA for the CDR3: TGTGCCATCAGCAATCGACAGGGGTCGAGCTCTGGAAACACCATATATTTT. Translation: CAISNRQGSSSGNTIYF.

This clonotype was observed at least ten times. The chain joins TRBV30 to TRBJ1-3, with a possible D match to TRBD1 (5 bases). Trimming took off 5 bases at V and 4 bases at J, with 9 bases between the two ends. CDR1 and CDR2 from the germline V gene are GTSNPN and SVGIG (reference sequence). The CDR3 has 12 amino acids. In DNA, the CDR3 is TGTGCCTGGGGGGGACCGGGAAACACCATATATTTT. Translation: CAWGGPGNTIYF.